This entry lists 22 T cell receptor beta chains sequenced from one sample in a study of Graves' ophthalmopathy and Graves' hyperthyroidism. As the template, RNA transcripts were used to amplify TCR beta CDR3 regions. HTBI primers primed a first-round RT-PCR, and a second-round multiplex PCR followed. TCRdb reprocessed the multiplex PCR reads with MiXCR, giving one entry per CDR3 protein. In the table there are roughly 480,000 distinct CDR3 sequences, roughly an eighth of which are singletons. Source material: blood. Source of these receptors: a woman aged 25 to 39 with Graves' ophthalmopathy.

This clonotype was detected ten times or more. The chain combines TRBV6-5 with TRBJ1-1; D is unresolved. The CDR3 spans 15 residues. V was pared by 0 bases and J by 2 bases, with 10 bases between. Germline values: CDR1 MNHEY, CDR2 SVGAGI. The DNA for the CDR3 is TGTGCCAGCAGTTACTCGAATAGCAAAAACACTGAAGCTTTCTTT. This translates into CASSYSNSKNTEAFF.

This clonotype was seen at least ten times. The V gene is TRBV6-1, the J gene TRBJ2-7, with TRBD1 identical over 9 bases. This CDR3 region has 15 residues. V was pared by 6 bases and J by 5 bases, with 11 bases of the junction left unmatched. Germline V gives CDR1 MNHNS, CDR2 SASEGT. CDR3 sequence reads: CASRSDGTGTHEQYF. In DNA, the CDR3 is TGTGCCAGCAGGTCTGATGGGACAGGGACCCACGAGCAGTACTTC.

This clonotype came up many times. This chain links TRBV27 with TRBJ1-5; 7 bases match TRBD1. The CDR3 loop spans 16 amino acids. With 4 bases clipped from V and 0 bases from J, the junction kept 6 bases outside the gene matches. Germline-derived CDR1 and CDR2 are MNHEY and SMNVEV (reference sequence). In nucleotides, the CDR3 is TGTGCCAGCAGTTACAGGGGAATCCATAGCAATCAGCCCCAGCATTTT. Protein: CASSYRGIHSNQPQHF.

CDR3 nucleotide sequence: TGTGCCAGCAACGACGGTGACACTGAAGCTTTCTTT. Its protein is CASNDGDTEAFF. This chain connects TRBV6-1 to TRBJ1-1, with D unresolved. V was shortened by 7 bases and J by 3 bases, with 9 bases between the two germline ends. The length of the CDR3 is 12 residues. Germline lookup yields CDR1 MNHNS and CDR2 SASEGT.

This clonotype was found many times. The J gene is TRBJ2-5, the V gene TRBV10-3; the match to TRBD2 covers 10 bases. Germline V gives CDR1 ENHRY, CDR2 SYGVKD. V was clipped by 6 bases and J by 1 base; unmatched bases: 5. The CDR3 has 15 amino acids. CDR3 loop: CAISIAGGPQETQYF. The CDR3 region has the DNA TGTGCCATCAGCATAGCGGGAGGCCCCCAAGAGACCCAGTACTTC.

CDR3 residues: CASSFGTGPLQYF. The CDR3 nucleotides are TGTGCCAGCAGTTTTGGGACAGGACCACTCCAGTACTTC. The V call is TRBV12-3 or TRBV12-4, the J call TRBJ2-7; 8 bases match TRBD1. V lost 3 bases, J lost 10 bases, and 8 bases stayed unmatched. This CDR3 is 13 amino acids long.

This clonotype has just one count. The chain uses TRBV6-1 and TRBJ1-3; TRBD1 might be the D (6 bases). This CDR3 is 15 amino acids long. Per the germline V gene, CDR1 is MNHNS and CDR2 is SASEGT. The ends were cut back, 0 bases at V and 4 bases at J, with 10 bases in the middle. CDR3 sequence (DNA): TGTGCCAGCAGTGAAGCTAGCGGGGGCGGAAACACCATATATTTT. Residues: CASSEASGGGNTIYF.

This clonotype was recorded many times. This chain connects TRBV14 to TRBJ2-7; TRBD1 matches at 8 bases. J gave up 5 bases and V 1 base, and 13 bases lay outside the gene matches. CDR3 length equals 17 residues. The V gene's germline CDR1 is SGHDN and CDR2 FVKESK. The CDR3 sequence: CASSQVWSDRGWNEQYF. In DNA form, the CDR3 reads TGTGCCAGCAGCCAAGTTTGGAGCGACAGGGGCTGGAACGAGCAGTACTTC.

This clonotype was seen at least ten times. The V gene is TRBV20-1, the J gene TRBJ1-1; D remains ambiguous. The V gene's germline CDR1 is DFQATT and CDR2 SNEGSKA (reference sequence). The CDR3 loop spans 14 amino acids. V shed 0 bases and J shed 1 base, with 9 bases lying between them. For the CDR3, the DNA is TGCAGTGCTAGAGATCCCAGAACGAACACTGAAGCTTTCTTT. Translated: CSARDPRTNTEAFF.

In this sample, this clonotype turned up many times. The V and J genes are TRBV11-2 and TRBJ2-7; 10 nucleotides align to TRBD2. Germline loops: CDR1 SGHAT, CDR2 FQNNGV. CDR3 length equals 16 residues. V lost 5 bases, J lost 9 bases, and 16 bases stayed unmatched. The CDR3: CASSLPGKRGGLVQYF. As DNA, the CDR3 is TGTGCCAGCAGCCTACCTGGAAAGCGGGGGGGCCTCGTGCAGTACTTC.

V is TRBV3-1 and J is TRBJ2-2; D call uncertain. Germline-derived CDR1 and CDR2 are LGHDT and YNNKEL (reference sequence). There are 12 residues in the CDR3. Trimming shortened V by 2 bases and J by 7 bases, and 5 bases separated the two germline ends. The CDR3 region is CASSQRVGELFF. The CDR3 region has the DNA TGTGCCAGCAGCCAACGGGTCGGGGAGCTGTTTTTT.

This clonotype was seen at least ten times. The V and J genes are TRBV7-3 and TRBJ1-1; a weak D match, TRBD1 (5 bases). CDR1 SGHTA and CDR2 FQGTGA come from the germline V gene. Trimming left V 2 bases short and J 5 bases short, with 15 bases between. The CDR3 covers 15 residues. The CDR3 region is CASSLGAGMRTEAFF. CDR3 nucleotides: TGTGCCAGCAGCTTAGGGGCGGGAATGCGTACTGAAGCTTTCTTT.

This clonotype was observed many times. The CDR3 coding sequence is TGTGCCAGCAGTTTAGGACAGGGGGAGGTGGAGACCCAGTACTTC. Its translation is CASSLGQGEVETQYF. The gene calls are TRBV12-3 or TRBV12-4 and TRBJ2-5; 9 positions match TRBD1. The CDR3 is 15 amino acids. Trimming removed 1 base from V and 5 bases from J; junction bases left unmatched: 5.

This clonotype has a count of ten or more. The chain is built from TRBV6-1 and TRBJ1-1; D not resolved. CDR1 is MNHNS, CDR2 SASEGT, per germline. There are 14 residues in the CDR3. The ends were cut back, 2 bases at V and 1 base at J, with 8 bases in the middle. As DNA, the CDR3 is TGTGCCAGCAGTGAAAGGCCCAGGAACACTGAAGCTTTCTTT. Protein product: CASSERPRNTEAFF.

This clonotype occurred many times. The genes are TRBV10-3 and TRBJ1-2; 10 bases match TRBD1. Trimming took 4 bases from V and 6 from J; bases not matched to a gene: 2. In germline, CDR1 is ENHRY, CDR2 SYGVKD. This CDR3 contains 13 residues. CDR3 sequence reads: CAISAGTGDGYTF. CDR3 DNA sequence: TGTGCCATCAGTGCCGGGACAGGGGATGGCTACACCTTC.

J is TRBJ1-2 and V is TRBV19; TRBD1 matches at 9 bases. The V and J ends lost 9 bases and 3 bases, in that order; junction bases with no gene match: 2. This CDR3 has 12 amino acids. CDR1 and CDR2 from the germline V gene are LNHDA and SQIVND (reference sequence). CDR3: CASDRGDYGYTF. The CDR3 coding sequence is TGTGCCAGCGACAGGGGGGACTATGGCTACACCTTC.

This clonotype was found a few times. The rearrangement uses TRBV5-1 and TRBJ2-7; D may be TRBD2 (5 bases). Trimming took off 4 bases at V and 6 bases at J, with 20 bases between the two ends. The V gene's germline CDR1 is SGHRS and CDR2 YFSETQ. The CDR3 is 15 amino acids. The CDR3 DNA is TGCGCCAGCAGCCCCGACGTAGCGCTTTTGGGCGAGCAGTACTTC. Protein sequence: CASSPDVALLGEQYF. The complete variable domain, with remaining parts taken from reference TRBV5-1 and TRBJ2-7, reads KAGVTQTPRYLIKTRGQQVTLSCSPISGHRSVSWYQQTPGQGLQFLFEYFSETQRNKGNFPGRFSGRQFSNSRSEMNVSTLELGDSALYLCASSPDVALLGEQYFGPGTRLTVT.

The gene calls are TRBV6-2 or TRBV6-3 and TRBJ2-5; D is unresolved. V lost 2 bases, J lost 5 bases, and 6 bases lay in between. Germline CDR1 reads MNHEY; CDR2 reads SVGEGT. The CDR3 is made up of 12 amino acids. The chain's CDR3 is CASSYPLETQYF. For the CDR3, the DNA is TGTGCCAGCAGTTACCCCCTCGAGACCCAGTACTTC.

This clonotype came up many times. The V gene is TRBV10-3, the J gene TRBJ1-2, with D possibly matching TRBD1 (6 bases). The germline CDR1 and CDR2 sequences are ENHRY and SYGVKD. V was pared by 9 bases and J by 2 bases, with 16 bases between. This CDR3 comprises 14 residues. The CDR3 loop reads CAIRGNSDNYGYTF. CDR3 nucleotide sequence: TGTGCCATTAGGGGGAACAGTGACAACTATGGCTACACCTTC.

In its sample, this clonotype was seen many times. This rearrangement joins TRBV19 to TRBJ1-1; D unclear. Germline V gene sequence: CDR1 LNHDA, CDR2 SQIVND (reference sequence). The CDR3 runs to 13 residues. Between the trimmed V and J ends, which lost 6 bases and 6 bases, there was a span of 14 bases. The CDR3 protein is CASRSRWSAEAFF. CDR3 coding DNA: TGTGCCAGTAGGAGCCGTTGGAGCGCTGAAGCTTTCTTT.

The rearrangement uses TRBV30 and TRBJ2-2, with TRBD2 as a possible D gene (7 bases). V was shortened by 4 bases and J by 6 bases, with 12 bases between the two germline ends. The germline gives CDR1 GTSNPN, CDR2 SVGIG (reference sequence). CDR3 length equals 13 residues. CDR3 nucleotides: TGTGCCTGGATTAACGGGGGGCCCGGGGAGCTGTTTTTT. It yields the protein CAWINGGPGELFF.

Concerning this clonotype: A read error may explain this, as a much larger clone is one base away. V usage is TRBV7-3 and J usage is TRBJ2-5, with 8 bases that match TRBD2. Germline assignment: CDR1 SGHTA and CDR2 FQGTGA. The CDR3 is 13 residues long. This CDR3 reads CAGSREGVETQYF. CDR3 DNA sequence: TGTGCCGGCAGCCGGGAGGGAGTGGAGACCCAGTACTTC.